Listed here are 18 T cell receptor beta chains from one sample, sequenced in a study of vaccination and CD4 T cells after COVID-19. Their antigen targets remain unknown. The treatment is: roughly ten-day PBMC culture with coronavirus spike peptide pools or control peptides (ViraFEST assay). Cultured CD4+ T-cell DNA underwent Oncomine TCR Beta short-read sequencing. TCRdb passed the PCR reads through MiXCR, listing each CDR3 protein once. Among about 18,000 distinct CDR3 sequences, roughly two fifths were seen once, and the ten largest hold under 8.5%. The sample consisted of CD4+ T cells from blood, cultured in vitro, taken after SARS-CoV-2 vaccination. The receptors stem from a human donor who had recovered from COVID-19.

This chain joins TRBV7-9 and TRBJ1-2; 7 positions match TRBD1. The CDR3 runs to 15 residues. From germline, CDR1 is SEHNR and CDR2 FQNEAQ (reference sequence). Trimming at V came to 0 bases and at J to 4 bases, leaving 5 bases not matched to a gene. CDR3 DNA sequence: TGTGCCAGCAGCTTAGCCGGACAGGCGTTCTATGGCTACACCTTC. This gives the protein CASSLAGQAFYGYTF.

The chain uses TRBV6-2 or TRBV6-3 and TRBJ2-5; D uncertain. V was clipped by 6 bases and J by 5 bases, with 16 bases between them. This CDR3 region has 14 residues. Germline CDR1 reads MNHEY; CDR2 reads SVGEGT. As DNA, the CDR3 is TGTGCCAGCAGGGGGTGGATAGGTTGGGAGACCCAGTACTTC. Its protein is CASRGWIGWETQYF.

The chain recombines TRBV20-1 with TRBJ1-5; 8 bases align to TRBD1. The V gene end was trimmed by 6 bases and the J gene end by 4 bases; junction bases not matched to a gene: 5. Germline-derived CDR1 and CDR2 are DFQATT and SNEGSKA (reference sequence). The CDR3 runs 13 residues. Here the CDR3 DNA reads TGCAGTGCCCGGGGACAGGTTAATCAGCCCCAGCATTTT. This sequence encodes CSARGQVNQPQHF.

The chain is built from TRBV19 and TRBJ2-2; a possible D gene is TRBD2 (6 bases). The CDR3 sequence is 14 residues long. Trimming stripped 2 bases from V and 6 bases from J, with 10 bases between. In germline, CDR1 is LNHDA, CDR2 SQIVND (reference sequence). CDR3 region: CASSIRRESGELFF. The CDR3, as DNA: TGTGCCAGTAGTATAAGGCGGGAATCCGGGGAGCTGTTTTTT. The full variable domain, in which reference TRBV19 and TRBJ2-2 provide the parts outside the CDR3, is DGGITQSPKYLFRKEGQNVTLSCEQNLNHDAMYWYRQDPGQGLRLIYYSQIVNDFQKGDIAEGYSVSREKKESFPLTVTSAQKNPTAFYLCASSIRRESGELFFGEGSRLTVL.

The V gene is TRBV18, the J gene TRBJ2-5, with unresolved D. The germline gives CDR1 KGHSH, CDR2 LQKENI. The CDR3 contains 12 residues. The V end was cut by 4 bases, the J end by 1 base, with 4 bases between. In DNA form, the CDR3 reads TGTGCCAGCTCACGGCCCCAAGAGACCCAGTACTTC. It codes for CASSRPQETQYF.

As DNA, the CDR3 is TGTGCCAGCAGCTTGCGACAGGGGACCTACGAGCAGTACTTC. This encodes CASSLRQGTYEQYF. V and J are TRBV7-8 and TRBJ2-7; 8 bases are shared with TRBD1. This CDR3 is 14 amino acids long. Trimming at V came to 3 bases and at J to 2 bases, leaving 3 bases not matched to a gene. The germline gives CDR1 SGHVS, CDR2 FQNEAQ.

This clonotype came up a few times. The chain recombines TRBV2 with TRBJ2-1; possible D gene TRBD1, 6 bases. Germline V gene sequence: CDR1 SNHLY, CDR2 FYNNEI. CDR3 size: 14 residues. Trimming removed 2 bases from V and 10 bases from J, with 15 bases in between. The CDR3 spells CASSELHQDSEQFF. The CDR3 DNA is TGTGCCAGCAGTGAACTTCATCAGGACAGCGAGCAGTTCTTC.

This chain links TRBV6-1 with TRBJ1-2; D is unclear. Germline V gene lookup returns CDR1 MNHNS and CDR2 SASEGT. The V end lost 7 bases, the J end lost 1 base, and 13 bases lay between the germline ends. This CDR3 comprises 14 residues. The CDR3 DNA sequence: TGTGCCAGCAATCCGGCCGGGATTAACTATGGCTACACCTTC. It yields the protein CASNPAGINYGYTF.

This clonotype counts as medium-sized. The CDR3 spells CASGAGGNQPQHF. The DNA of the CDR3 is TGTGCCAGCGGGGCAGGGGGCAATCAGCCCCAGCATTTT. The V call is TRBV27, the J call TRBJ1-5; D is perhaps TRBD1 (6 bases). CDR1 and CDR2 (germline): MNHEY, SMNVEV (reference sequence). The V end lost 8 bases, the J end lost 2 bases, and 10 bases lay between the germline ends. The CDR3 is 13 amino acids.

This rearrangement joins TRBV25-1 to TRBJ1-5, with D possibly being TRBD1 (5 bases). Germline values: CDR1 MGHDK, CDR2 SYGVNS. Trimming pared 6 bases from V and 4 bases from J, leaving 13 bases between. The CDR3 length is 14 residues. CDR3: CASRGVGVNQPQHF. The DNA of the CDR3 is TGTGCCAGCAGAGGGGTGGGAGTGAATCAGCCCCAGCATTTT.

Only a few counts were recorded for this clonotype. The chain uses TRBV27 and TRBJ1-6; possibly TRBD1 for D (6 bases). V was trimmed by 3 bases and J by 10 bases, leaving 13 bases between them. Germline CDR1 MNHEY, CDR2 SMNVEV (reference sequence). The CDR3 has 14 amino acids. The CDR3 loop is CASSFRGKFSPLHF. The CDR3 bases are TGTGCCAGCAGTTTCAGGGGCAAGTTCTCACCCCTCCACTTT.

This clonotype is classed as medium-sized. This chain joins TRBV24-1 and TRBJ2-2; D is unclear. The CDR3 is 14 residues long. V gave up 9 bases and J gave up 0 bases, with 10 bases separating them. CDR1 and CDR2 (germline): KGHDR, SFDVKD. In nucleotides, the CDR3 is TGTGCCACCCATAGCAGTACGAACACCGGGGAGCTGTTTTTT. As protein: CATHSSTNTGELFF.

CDR3 sequence reads: CASSPRNNSPLHF. The CDR3 nucleotides read TGTGCCAGCAGCCCTCGGAATAATTCACCCCTCCACTTT. The J gene is TRBJ1-6, the V gene TRBV11-3; D uncertain. V was shortened by 5 bases and J by 5 bases, with 7 bases between the two germline ends. This CDR3 is 13 amino acids long. Germline V gene sequence: CDR1 SGHNT, CDR2 YENEEA.

There are a few counts of this clonotype. The rearrangement links TRBV11-3 to TRBJ2-2; D possibly matches TRBD1 or TRBD2 (6 bases each). The V end was cut by 4 bases, the J end by 5 bases, with 17 bases between. This CDR3 spans 16 amino acids. The germline gives CDR1 SGHNT, CDR2 YENEEA. The CDR3 coding sequence is TGTGCCAGCAGCTCCGAGAGGGGGGCAAGTACCGGGGAGCTGTTTTTT. This gives the protein CASSSERGASTGELFF. The complete variable domain, with remaining parts taken from reference TRBV11-3 and TRBJ2-2, reads EAGVVQSPRYKIIEKKQPVAFWCNPISGHNTLYWYLQNLGQGPELLIRYENEEAVDDSQLPKDRFSAERLKGVDSTLKIQPAELGDSAVYLCASSSERGASTGELFFGEGSRLTVL.

V usage is TRBV25-1 and J usage is TRBJ2-7; D not resolved. The germline V gene has CDR1 MGHDK and CDR2 SYGVNS. Trimming pared 1 base from V and 1 base from J, leaving 8 bases between. The CDR3 has 14 amino acids. The CDR3 DNA is TGTGCCAGCAGTGAATCGAGCCGATCCTACGAGCAGTACTTC. Amino acids: CASSESSRSYEQYF.

This clonotype was seen only a few times. The chain uses TRBV20-1 and TRBJ2-5; TRBD2 is a possible D gene (7 bases). Per germline, CDR1 DFQATT and CDR2 SNEGSKA (reference sequence). Trimming cost V 3 bases and J 5 bases, with 13 bases left between them. This CDR3 contains 13 residues. CDR3 loop: CSARGGLGETQYF. The CDR3 DNA reads TGCAGTGCTAGGGGGGGGCTCGGGGAGACCCAGTACTTC.

The chain couples TRBV20-1 to TRBJ1-5, with a possible D match to TRBD1 (5 bases). Germline lookup yields CDR1 DFQATT and CDR2 SNEGSKA (reference sequence). The V and J ends lost 6 bases and 7 bases respectively, with 16 bases between them. The length of the CDR3 is 13 residues. CDR3 protein: CSARDPPGQPQHF. The CDR3 DNA follows: TGCAGTGCGAGGGACCCCCCCGGGCAGCCCCAGCATTTT.

This clonotype was detected only a few times. The chain uses TRBV28 and TRBJ2-7; 7 bases align to TRBD2. The CDR3 length is 13 residues. Losses at the gene ends were 4 bases for V and 5 bases for J; bases not matched to a gene: 5. Germline CDR1 reads MDHEN; CDR2 reads SYDVKM. The CDR3 DNA reads as TGTGCCAGCAGTTCAGGACTAGTCCACGAGCAGTACTTC. Its protein is CASSSGLVHEQYF.